The next 27 T cell receptor beta chains were all read from a single sample in a study of Ad26.COV2.S vaccination and SARS-CoV-2 variants. Repertoires were generated with immunoSEQ multiplex PCR, while TCRdb's copy carries only in-frame clones and drops some. The sample has more than 400,000 clones, 90% seen once. Treatment here: around 19 received Ad26.COV2.S at low or high dose, single or two shots; a few received placebo; per-sample allocation not given. Sampling occurred on day 63 after the first vaccine or placebo injection. The sequences come from peripheral blood, collected in a trial of Ad26.COV2.S vaccine versus placebo. These receptor sequences come from a person aged 18-65 years who received the Ad26.COV2.S COVID-19 vaccine or a placebo.

This chain uses TRBV10-3 with TRBJ2-7, with D unresolved. Germline V gives CDR1 ENHRY, CDR2 SYGVKD. The CDR3 length is 13 residues. V lost 8 bases to trimming and J lost 5 bases, with 16 bases between them. CDR3 sequence reads: CAIRESLVDEQYF. DNA of the CDR3: TGTGCCATCCGAGAATCCCTAGTCGACGAGCAGTACTTC.

The chain uses TRBV28 and TRBJ1-5, with 7 bases identical to TRBD1. The V segment lost 5 bases and the J segment 0 bases; nucleotides outside the gene matches: 13. CDR3 length equals 18 residues. Germline CDR1 MDHEN, CDR2 SYDVKM. The CDR3 region is CASSETGTAPYSNQPQHF. Here the CDR3 DNA reads TGTGCCAGCAGTGAAACCGGGACAGCCCCATATAGCAATCAGCCCCAGCATTTT.

The J gene is TRBJ2-5, the V gene TRBV12-3 or TRBV12-4; D gene uncertain. The CDR3 sequence is 13 residues long. V shed 1 base and J shed 5 bases, with 8 bases lying between them. DNA for the CDR3: TGTGCCAGCAGTTTAGTGGCTCGGGAGACCCAGTACTTC. Amino acid sequence: CASSLVARETQYF.

The chain has TRBV10-3 and TRBJ2-2; 14 nucleotides match TRBD2. Looked up from germline, CDR1 is ENHRY and CDR2 is SYGVKD. Unmatched junction bases numbered 6, after V lost 5 bases and J lost 4 bases. This CDR3 spans 17 amino acids. CDR3 in amino acids: CAISSGLAGVGTGELFF. The DNA for the CDR3 is TGTGCCATCAGTTCGGGACTAGCGGGAGTTGGCACCGGGGAGCTGTTTTTT.

On this clone: The final CDR3 position lacks the conserved phenylalanine or tryptophan, pointing to a likely read error. It is unclear where the CDR3 begins or ends on the DNA, so no DNA is shown, and the CDR3 is as TCRdb lists it. This chain uses TRBV7-8 with TRBJ2-7; TRBD2, as called in the table, went unchecked against the DNA. Germline CDR1 and CDR2: SGHVS and FQNEAQ. The CDR3 region is 13 residues in length, termini included. Here the CDR3 reads CASSLMTSGNLFM.

This rearrangement joins TRBV28 to TRBJ2-5; 10 positions agree with TRBD2. The germline V gene has CDR1 MDHEN and CDR2 SYDVKM. There are 15 residues in the CDR3. The V segment lost 5 bases and the J segment 2 bases; nucleotides outside the gene matches: 5. CDR3 in DNA: TGTGCCAGCAGTCAGAGCGGGAGGGGTCAAGAGACCCAGTACTTC. Protein product: CASSQSGRGQETQYF.

The gene calls are TRBV28 and TRBJ1-4, with 7 bases matching TRBD1. This CDR3 spans 15 amino acids. Germline CDR1 is MDHEN and CDR2 is SYDVKM. J gave up 5 bases and V 6 bases, and 9 bases lay outside the gene matches. CDR3 DNA: TGTGCCAGCAGCCTCCCCGACAGGGTAAATGAAAAACTGTTTTTT. It encodes CASSLPDRVNEKLFF.

The chain couples TRBV19 to TRBJ1-5; a weak D match, TRBD1 (6 bases). V lost 0 bases and J lost 4, with 16 bases in between. The CDR3 totals 17 residues. Germline V gives CDR1 LNHDA, CDR2 SQIVND (reference sequence). CDR3 nucleotide sequence: TGTGCCAGTAGTATAGAGCCTCCACAGGGATGGAATCAGCCCCAGCATTTT. This codes for CASSIEPPQGWNQPQHF.

The chain is built from TRBV6-2 or TRBV6-3 and TRBJ2-7, with 11 bases that match TRBD2. V lost 6 bases to trimming and J lost 2 bases; unmatched junction nucleotides: 6. Per germline, CDR1 MNHEY and CDR2 SVGEGT. The CDR3 sequence is 15 residues long. The CDR3 region is CASSLTSGRTYEQYF. CDR3 DNA sequence: TGTGCCAGCAGCCTTACTAGCGGGAGAACCTACGAGCAGTACTTC.

V gene TRBV3-1 (or the pseudogene TRBV3-2) combines with J gene TRBJ2-1, with D perhaps assigned TRBD1 or TRBD2 (5 bases each). CDR3 length: 13 residues. Germline CDR1 and CDR2: LGHDT and YNNKEL (reference sequence). Deletions cut 1 base from V and 6 bases from J, with 7 bases between. The CDR3 coding sequence is TGTGCCAGCAGCCAAGGAGGGGTCAATGAGCAGTTCTTC. It specifies CASSQGGVNEQFF.

V is TRBV5-1 and J is TRBJ2-5; TRBD1 or TRBD2 may be the D gene (5 bases each). The CDR3 sequence is 15 residues long. Germline lookup yields CDR1 SGHRS and CDR2 YFSETQ. Trimming cost V 6 bases and J 4 bases, with 19 bases left between them. CDR3 DNA sequence: TGCGCCAGCAACTCGGGACGAGGTTATCTAGAGACCCAGTACTTC. It specifies CASNSGRGYLETQYF.

This clone was observed once. CDR3 DNA sequence: TGTGCCAGCAGTTTAAGAGGGGTGGATACGCAGTATTTT. Its protein product is CASSLRGVDTQYF. The chain couples TRBV28 to TRBJ2-3, with D possibly called TRBD1 or TRBD2 (5 bases each). CDR3 length: 13 amino acids. Germline values: CDR1 MDHEN, CDR2 SYDVKM. The V end was cut by 2 bases, the J end by 6 bases, with 9 bases between.

CDR3 sequence reads: CASSMKSGTQRSSYEQYF. CDR3 DNA: TGTGCCAGTAGTATGAAGAGTGGGACACAGAGGTCCTCCTACGAGCAGTACTTC. This chain uses TRBV19 with TRBJ2-7, with TRBD1 as a possible D gene (6 bases). V lost 3 bases and J 0 bases, leaving 21 bases between the germline ends. Looked up from germline, CDR1 is LNHDA and CDR2 is SQIVND (reference sequence). The CDR3 spans 18 residues.

This chain joins TRBV28 and TRBJ2-5; D remains ambiguous. Germline CDR1 MDHEN, CDR2 SYDVKM. This CDR3 has 13 amino acids. Trimming stripped 9 bases from V and 1 base from J, with 12 bases between. The chain's CDR3 is CASRPLVQETQYF. CDR3 nucleotide sequence: TGTGCCAGTCGCCCATTGGTCCAAGAGACCCAGTACTTC.

J is TRBJ1-1 and V is TRBV3-1 (or the pseudogene TRBV3-2), with a tentative D call TRBD1 (5 bases). The CDR3 extends over 13 amino acids. Trimming cost V 0 bases and J 4 bases, with 6 bases left between them. Germline V gene lookup returns CDR1 LGHDT and CDR2 YNNKEL (reference sequence). DNA for the CDR3: TGTGCCAGCAGCCAAGAGGGGGGCACTGAAGCTTTCTTT. The encoded protein is CASSQEGGTEAFF.

The J gene is TRBJ2-3, the V gene TRBV12-3 or TRBV12-4; TRBD2 might be the D (6 bases). CDR3 length: 13 residues. V lost 5 bases, J lost 5 bases, and 11 bases lay in between. This CDR3 is CASSTRDIDTQYF. As DNA, the CDR3 is TGTGCCAGCAGTACGCGGGATATAGATACGCAGTATTTT.

This rearrangement joins TRBV28 to TRBJ1-1; possibly TRBD1 for D (6 bases). The CDR3 spans 14 residues. Trimming took 6 bases from V and 3 from J, leaving 14 bases between them. CDR1 and CDR2 (germline): MDHEN, SYDVKM. The CDR3 loop reads CASSLWGGHTEAFF. The CDR3 DNA follows: TGTGCCAGCAGCCTATGGGGGGGGCACACTGAAGCTTTCTTT.

The chain combines TRBV30 with TRBJ1-3, with D perhaps TRBD1 (6 bases). This CDR3 comprises 13 residues. V was clipped by 5 bases and J by 8 bases, with 16 bases between them. Germline V gene lookup returns CDR1 GTSNPN and CDR2 SVGIG (reference sequence). The CDR3 nucleotides read TGTGCCTGGGGGGGCCAGGGAAGGGACACCATATATTTT. This codes for CAWGGQGRDTIYF.

This clone was recorded once. The chain combines TRBV2 with TRBJ1-1; unclear D gene. CDR3 length: 13 amino acids. Germline V gives CDR1 SNHLY, CDR2 FYNNEI. Trimming removed 1 base at V and 5 bases at J, with 8 bases between. The CDR3 loop is CASSEGVRTEAFF. Here the CDR3 DNA reads TGTGCCAGCAGTGAAGGGGTCAGAACTGAAGCTTTCTTT.

In this sample, this clone turned up once. The chain carries TRBV5-1 and TRBJ2-7; weak D call: TRBD1 (6 bases). The V and J ends lost 0 bases and 3 bases respectively, with 13 bases between them. The germline gives CDR1 SGHRS, CDR2 YFSETQ. The length of the CDR3 is 15 residues. CDR3 bases: TGCGCCAGCAGCTTGGCGCTGGACAGAGACTACGAGCAGTACTTC. Amino acids: CASSLALDRDYEQYF.

This clone has a single count. The chain combines TRBV14 with TRBJ2-5; 8 bases match TRBD2. The CDR3 length is 17 residues. Germline values: CDR1 SGHDN, CDR2 FVKESK. The V segment lost 2 bases and the J segment 7 bases; nucleotides outside the gene matches: 15. CDR3 sequence: CASSQMGTSRQDGTQYF. The CDR3 DNA is TGTGCCAGCAGCCAAATGGGGACTAGTCGTCAGGATGGGACCCAGTACTTC.

This chain uses TRBV30 with TRBJ1-5; D gene unclear. Trimming removed 3 bases at V and 6 bases at J, with 12 bases between. Germline V CDR1 and CDR2: GTSNPN, SVGIG (reference sequence). The CDR3 extends over 13 amino acids. This chain's CDR3 is CAWSDTWGQPQHF. The CDR3 DNA follows: TGTGCCTGGAGCGACACATGGGGTCAGCCCCAGCATTTT.

The chain has TRBV9 and TRBJ2-3; 8 bases line up with TRBD2. The CDR3 is 15 residues long. V was pared by 3 bases and J by 6 bases, with 9 bases of the junction left unmatched. Germline CDR1 SGDLS, CDR2 YYNGEE. CDR3 sequence (DNA): TGTGCCAGCAGCGGGGGAACTAGCGGCATCGATACGCAGTATTTT. It specifies CASSGGTSGIDTQYF.

The chain uses TRBV6-2 or TRBV6-3 and TRBJ2-3, with 9 bases that match TRBD2. The germline V gene has CDR1 MNHEY and CDR2 SVGEGT. The CDR3 covers 16 residues. The V segment lost 4 bases and the J segment 1 base; nucleotides outside the gene matches: 6. The CDR3 reads CASSWSSGGGTDTQYF. CDR3 sequence (DNA): TGTGCCAGCAGTTGGAGTAGCGGGGGCGGCACAGATACGCAGTATTTT.

The chain combines TRBV5-8 with TRBJ1-6, with 9 bases matching TRBD1. The CDR3 contains 17 residues. The germline V gene encodes CDR1 SGHTS and CDR2 YDEGEE. The V gene end was trimmed by 3 bases and the J gene end by 0 bases; junction bases not matched to a gene: 4. For the CDR3, the DNA is TGTGCCAGCAGCTCCGGGACAGGGAGCTCCTATAATTCACCCCTCCACTTT. This translates into CASSSGTGSSYNSPLHF.

The chain has TRBV29-1 and TRBJ2-1, with 10 bases aligning to TRBD1. The CDR3 is 18 amino acids. The trim removed 2 bases at V and 5 bases at J, leaving 15 bases unmatched. The germline V gene encodes CDR1 SQVTM and CDR2 ANQGSEA. The CDR3 protein is CSVEFLVMDRGFHNEQFF. The CDR3 nucleotides are TGCAGCGTTGAATTCCTTGTGATGGACAGGGGGTTCCACAATGAGCAGTTCTTC.

Note on this clone: The sample has other DNA sequences that encode this CDR3 too. This chain joins TRBV28 and TRBJ1-5; D is undetermined. The CDR3 has 12 amino acids. Per the germline V gene, CDR1 is MDHEN and CDR2 is SYDVKM. The V end lost 3 bases, the J end lost 4 bases, and 4 bases lay between the germline ends. The CDR3 DNA sequence: TGTGCCAGCAGTTTTGGGAATCAGCCCCAGCATTTT. Its protein product is CASSFGNQPQHF.